This TCR beta chain appears in the sequencing data of a study of identical twins. A universal primer site was added by template switching, and unique molecular identifiers were carried by the cDNA. TCRdb reprocessed the 5' RACE reads via MiXCR and lists one record per CDR3 protein. The profile shows hundreds of thousands of distinct CDR3 sequences, more than 6.5% of them singletons. V was pared by 5 bases and J by 7 bases, with 12 bases between. The CDR3 consists of 14 residues. CDR1 is MDHEN and CDR2 is SYDVKM in the germline V gene. Regarding the study as a whole: Potential partial confounding of zero-insertion analyses by invariant MAIT and iNKT cells was noted.

Points on this clonotype: Its target is not known.

This same sample was also part of a study on yellow fever vaccine responses in identical twins.

The chain couples TRBV28 to TRBJ1-6, with D possibly being TRBD1 (5 bases). The sequencing sample was made of PBMCs. The clonotype comes from a woman in her late teens or twenties in good health. In DNA, the CDR3 is TGTGCCAGCAGTCGAGCGGGACCCAATTCACCCCTCCACTTT. Translating it yields CASSRAGPNSPLHF.